The rows below give T cell receptor beta chains drawn from one sample of a study of blood T cell repertoires in COVID-19. TCRdb's copy holds only in-frame clones and misses some; the assay was immunoSEQ multiplex PCR. The sample carries under 150,000 clones, around 80% recorded once. The sequenced sample was peripheral blood. Receptors were obtained from a woman of 80 years or more with active or convalescent COVID-19. The CDR3 runs from the conserved cysteine through the conserved F or W. A D gene is named only where the DNA matches it firmly. Not every row has a clone size; where given, it reads once, few, many or a size class.

v_gene,d_gene,j_gene,abundance,CDR3aa,CDR3nt
TRBV11-2,.,TRBJ1-1,few,CASSWGTRPEAFF,TGTGCCAGCAGCTGGGGGACTCGGCCCGAAGCTTTCTTT
TRBV25-1,.,TRBJ2-5,.,CASSEFRVQETQYF,TGTGCCAGCAGTGAATTTAGAGTCCAAGAGACCCAGTACTTC
TRBV12-3/TRBV12-4,.,TRBJ2-7,few,CASSFGRVYEQYF,TGTGCCAGCAGTTTTGGCAGGGTCTACGAGCAGTACTTC
TRBV5-1,.,TRBJ2-2,few,CASRLAGTGELFF,TGCGCCAGCAGACTAGCCGGAACCGGGGAGCTGTTTTTT
TRBV19,.,TRBJ1-5,.,CASSISGFQPQHF,TGTGCCAGTAGTATATCCGGGTTTCAGCCCCAGCATTTT
TRBV11-2,.,TRBJ1-1,.,CASSAGFLGTEAFF,TGTGCCAGCAGCGCAGGGTTCCTCGGCACTGAAGCTTTCTTT
TRBV2,TRBD2,TRBJ2-3,.,CASKSSGVTDTQYF,TGTGCCAGCAAGTCTAGCGGGGTTACAGATACGCAGTATTTT
TRBV6-5,.,TRBJ1-1,.,CASTRPQVGTEAFF,TGTGCCAGCACTCGACCTCAGGTGGGCACTGAAGCTTTCTTT
TRBV6-5,.,TRBJ1-1,once,CASSYSHQGGTEAFF,TGTGCCAGCAGTTACTCGCACCAGGGCGGCACTGAAGCTTTCTTT
TRBV6-5,TRBD1,TRBJ1-5,.,CASSKQGARDQPQHF,TGTGCCAGCAGTAAACAGGGGGCGAGAGATCAGCCCCAGCATTTT
TRBV30,.,TRBJ1-1,.,CAWSERGTEAFF,TGTGCCTGGAGCGAGCGGGGGACTGAAGCTTTCTTT
TRBV19,.,TRBJ1-1,.,CASSIDRSNTEAFF,TGTGCCAGTAGTATAGACAGATCGAACACTGAAGCTTTCTTT
TRBV7-9,.,TRBJ1-2,.,CASSLVDGRLRDGYTF,TGTGCCAGCAGCTTAGTAGACGGGAGATTAAGAGATGGCTACACCTTC
TRBV6-6,.,TRBJ1-4,.,CASSQLTAQGLGEKLFF,TGTGCCAGCAGTCAACTTACGGCTCAGGGTTTAGGTGAAAAACTGTTTTTT
TRBV6-5,.,TRBJ2-1,once,CASSYSGTLYNEQFF,TGTGCCAGCAGTTACTCCGGGACACTTTACAATGAGCAGTTCTTC
TRBV3-1/TRBV3-2,TRBD1,TRBJ1-1,.,CASSRMTGARTEAFF,TGTGCCAGCAGCCGAATGACAGGGGCGCGGACTGAAGCTTTCTTT
TRBV3-1/TRBV3-2,TRBD1,TRBJ1-2,.,CASSLGTGGAGGYTF,TGTGCCAGCAGCTTGGGGACAGGGGGCGCCGGGGGCTACACCTTC
TRBV19,TRBD1,TRBJ1-4,.,CASSPGRGREKLFF,TGTGCCAGTAGTCCCGGCAGGGGGCGCGAAAAACTGTTTTTT